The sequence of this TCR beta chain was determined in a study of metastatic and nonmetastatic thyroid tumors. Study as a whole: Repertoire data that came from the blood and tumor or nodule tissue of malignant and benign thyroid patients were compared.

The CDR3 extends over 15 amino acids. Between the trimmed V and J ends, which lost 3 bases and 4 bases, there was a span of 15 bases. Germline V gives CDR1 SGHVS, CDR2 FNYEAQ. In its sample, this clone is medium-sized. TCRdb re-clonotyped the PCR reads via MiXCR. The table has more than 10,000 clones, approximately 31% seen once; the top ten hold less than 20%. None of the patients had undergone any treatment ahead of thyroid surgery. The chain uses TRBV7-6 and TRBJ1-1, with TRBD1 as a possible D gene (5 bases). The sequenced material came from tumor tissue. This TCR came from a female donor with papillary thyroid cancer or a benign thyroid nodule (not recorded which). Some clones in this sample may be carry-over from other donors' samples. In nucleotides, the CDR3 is TGTGCCAGCAGCTTTGGCTTCGGGGGTTTCACTGAAGCTTTCTTT. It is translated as CASSFGFGGFTEAFF.